This T cell receptor beta chain appears in the sequencing data of a study of CD8 T cells in Susac syndrome. This clonotype was seen once. CDR1 is SGDLS and CDR2 is YYNGEE in the germline V gene. The CDR3 totals 14 residues. V was pared by 3 bases and J by 3 bases, with 10 bases between. Sequencing targeted TCR beta in blood CD8+ and CD4+ T cells. The study used healthy donors as controls matched for age and sex. An amount of RNA that ranged from roughly 0.5 to 1 ug was reverse transcribed with random hexamers. Across 54 Vbeta and 13 Jbeta, TCR beta CDR3 was amplified with immunoSEQ multiplex PCR. TCRdb reprocessed the immunoSEQ multiplex PCR reads with MiXCR, giving one entry per CDR3 protein. The data contain 130,000 to 150,000 distinct CDR3 sequences, approximately 94% of them singletons.

The sequenced sample consisted of CD4+ T cells from PBMCs. The chain joins TRBV9 to TRBJ1-5; tentative D call: TRBD1 (6 bases). This TCR was recovered from a human donor in good health. In nucleotides, the CDR3 is TGTGCCAGCAGCGCCGGACAGTCCAATCAGCCCCAGCATTTT. Its translation is CASSAGQSNQPQHF.